This T cell receptor beta chain was documented in a study of T cell responses to AZD1222 COVID-19 vaccine. Sequenced by immunoSEQ multiplex PCR; TCRdb stores in-frame clones only, minus some. The sample carries 130,000 to 150,000 clones, approximately 91% recorded once. Study-wide results and limits: It should be noted that donors were predominantly white British and more often female, and clonal diversity was possibly underestimated. Along spike, vaccine-associated CD4 TCRs were found throughout, with dominance at 160-218 and 743-854. Regions left unmutated in variants are reportedly the target of nearly half of spike-specific TCRs. Spike-specific TCR breadth and depth grew following two AZD1222 doses.

For this clone: Its antigen is not identified.

The CDR3 runs 15 residues. V shed 6 bases, J shed 6 bases, and the junction held 6 bases outside the gene matches. Germline values: CDR1 SGHTA, CDR2 FQGNSA. The clonotype comes from an adult who received the MenACWY meningococcal vaccine as a control. J is TRBJ2-2 and V is TRBV7-2; 11 bases agree with TRBD2. The material was peripheral blood, obtained 28 days after the second dose of the MenACWY control vaccine. CDR3 coding DNA: TGTGCCAGCAGTTATAGCGGGAGGGCCGCCGGGGAGCTGTTTTTT. Encoded protein: CASSYSGRAAGELFF. Variable domain in full (rest from reference TRBV7-2 and TRBJ2-2): GAGVSQSPSNKVTEKGKDVELRCDPISGHTALYWYRQSLGQGLEFLIYFQGNSAPDKSGLPSDRFSAERTGGSVSTLTIQRTQQEDSAVYLCASSYSGRAAGELFFGEGSRLTVL.